A selection of T cell receptor beta chains follows, all from one sample in a study of blood T cell repertoires in COVID-19. TCRdb's copy holds only in-frame clones and misses some; the assay was immunoSEQ multiplex PCR. The repertoire consists of around 150,000 clones, with 84% occurring once and the leading ten covering around 7%. Sequencing was carried out using PBMCs or T cells enriched from blood (not recorded which). Receptors originate from a man over 45 who had recovered from COVID-19. Both conserved end residues are part of each CDR3. D genes are given only for firm matches. Size tells how often a clone was seen (once, few, many) or the class of an expanded clone, and some rows leave it out.

>TRBV19|TRBJ1-5|once|TRBD1
TGTGCCACCCGGACAGGGGGCGTTGGGCCCCAGCATTTT
CATRTGGVGPQHF
>TRBV7-8|TRBJ2-5|NA|NA
TGTGCCAGCAGCCGAAATACCGGATCGGGGGAGACCCAGTACTTC
CASSRNTGSGETQYF
>TRBV5-4|TRBJ1-2|NA|TRBD1
TGTGCCAGCAGCCCCGGGACAGGGGGGATCTATGGCTACACCTTC
CASSPGTGGIYGYTF
>TRBV7-9|TRBJ2-2|NA|TRBD1
TGTGCCAGCAGCAATGACAGGGGCACCGGGGAGCTGTTTTTT
CASSNDRGTGELFF
>TRBV3-1/TRBV3-2|TRBJ2-6|NA|NA
TGTGCCAGCAGCGCGCAGGGCTCTTACTCTGGGGCCAACGTCCTGACTTTC
CASSAQGSYSGANVLTF
>TRBV6-5|TRBJ1-2|once|NA
TGTGCCAGCAGCCCCGGACAGTTCTATGGAGGCTACACCTTC
CASSPGQFYGGYTF
>TRBV25-1|TRBJ1-4|NA|NA
TGTGCCAGCAGTGACCCCAGGGTACTGGAAAAACTGTTTTTT
CASSDPRVLEKLFF
>TRBV7-3|TRBJ1-1|few|NA
TGTGCCAGCAGCTTAAACCGAGGGGCGGGAGAAGCTTTCTTT
CASSLNRGAGEAFF
>TRBV18|TRBJ1-1|NA|NA
TGTGCCAGCTCACCATCGGTGGGGGGTTGGAACACTGAAGCTTTCTTT
CASSPSVGGWNTEAFF
>TRBV4-2|TRBJ2-2|NA|TRBD1
TGTGCCAGCAGCCAAACAGGGGGCGGTTTTACCGGGGAGCTGTTTTTT
CASSQTGGGFTGELFF
>TRBV11-3|TRBJ2-4|NA|NA
TGTGCCAGCAGCTTAGATTTCCGAGGGGAGGAACTAGCCAAAAACATTCAGTACTTC
CASSLDFRGEELAKNIQYF
>TRBV10-2|TRBJ2-7|NA|NA
TGCGCCAGCAGTGGGAGGTCCCACGAGCAGTACTTC
CASSGRSHEQYF
>TRBV2|TRBJ2-7|NA|TRBD1
TGTGCCAGCAGTGAAGTACTTGGGGGACAGGGGGCGGGGGAGCAGTACTTC
CASSEVLGGQGAGEQYF
>TRBV18|TRBJ2-7|NA|TRBD1
TGTGCCAGCTCACCGCCGGGACAGGGGGTTTACGAGCAGTACTTC
CASSPPGQGVYEQYF
>TRBV4-1|TRBJ2-5|NA|TRBD2
TGCGCCAGCAGCCTTAGACTAGCGGGGGGGCCAGAGACCCAGTACTTC
CASSLRLAGGPETQYF
>TRBV10-2|TRBJ2-5|NA|NA
TGCGCCAGCAGTGAGTCGGGGTGGGGCGGAGAGACCCAGTACTTC
CASSESGWGGETQYF
>TRBV7-2|TRBJ1-1|NA|NA
TGTGCCAGCAGCTTAACCTCAAACATGAACACTGAAGCTTTCTTT
CASSLTSNMNTEAFF
>TRBV4-1|TRBJ2-2|NA|TRBD1
TGCGCCAGCAGGCCAAGTGGGACAGGGAACACCGGGGAGCTGTTTTTT
CASRPSGTGNTGELFF
>TRBV5-1|TRBJ2-1|once|NA
TGCGCCAGCAGCTTGGCCTTGAGACTCCCGAGCTCCTACAATGAGCAGTTCTTC
CASSLALRLPSSYNEQFF
>TRBV20-1|TRBJ2-6|NA|NA
TGCAGTGCCAGTCAGGGGACCGGGGCCAACGTCCTGACTTTC
CSASQGTGANVLTF
>TRBV5-1|TRBJ1-4|NA|TRBD1
TGCGCCAGCAGCGTGGGACAGCTTAATGAAAAACTGTTTTTT
CASSVGQLNEKLFF
>TRBV5-1|TRBJ2-2|few|TRBD2
TGCGCCAGCAGCCCACCTTCAGGACTAGCGGGGGACCACACCGGGGAGCTGTTTTTT
CASSPPSGLAGDHTGELFF
>TRBV5-1|TRBJ1-2|NA|NA
TGCGCCAGCAGCCTCGACCGGGTTGATAACTATGGCTACACCTTC
CASSLDRVDNYGYTF
>TRBV18|TRBJ2-3|NA|NA
TGTGCCAGCTCACCTCCCAATCGCCTCCTACTCACAGATACGCAGTATTTT
CASSPPNRLLLTDTQYF
>TRBV29-1|TRBJ1-1|NA|TRBD1
TGCAGCGTTTTGGGACAGTCGAACACTGAAGCTTTCTTT
CSVLGQSNTEAFF
>TRBV19|TRBJ1-5|NA|TRBD1
TGTGCCAGTAGTTACGACGACAGGGGGAATCAGCCCCAGCATTTT
CASSYDDRGNQPQHF
>TRBV30|TRBJ2-2|NA|TRBD1
TGTGCCTGGAGTGGGGAGAACAGGGGTCGAAACACCGGGGAGCTGTTTTTT
CAWSGENRGRNTGELFF
>TRBV24-1|TRBJ1-6|NA|NA
TGTGCCACCCCCGGGAGGCAGGGCCATAATTCACCCCTCCACTTT
CATPGRQGHNSPLHF
>TRBV19|TRBJ1-5|NA|NA
TGTGCCAGTAGTATAGGTGGTGCAGTCAATCAGCCCCAGCATTTT
CASSIGGAVNQPQHF
>TRBV7-6|TRBJ2-7|NA|NA
TGTGCCAGCAGCTTAGTCCCGGAGAGGGAGCAGTACTTC
CASSLVPEREQYF
>TRBV5-4|TRBJ2-5|NA|TRBD1
TGTGCCAGCAGCTTGGGACAGGGGTTCCAAGAGACCCAGTACTTC
CASSLGQGFQETQYF
>TRBV20-1|TRBJ2-7|NA|TRBD2
TGCAGTGCTAGTGGGCAACTAGCGGGGGTCGAGCAGTACTTC
CSASGQLAGVEQYF
>TRBV29-1|TRBJ2-1|NA|NA
TGCAGCGTTGAACGGGGGTTTAATGAGCAGTTCTTC
CSVERGFNEQFF
>TRBV5-1|TRBJ2-1|NA|NA
TGCGCCAGCAGCTTGCGGGGGATGGGACAGTACAATGAGCAGTTCTTC
CASSLRGMGQYNEQFF
>TRBV5-1|TRBJ2-2|NA|TRBD2
TGCGCCAGCAGCCCACTTCGGACTAGCGGGGGGGCGATTGGCGGGGAGCTGTTTTTT
CASSPLRTSGGAIGGELFF
>TRBV2|TRBJ2-6|NA|NA
TGTGCCAGCATTCGGAACAGGTTTCTAGGCTCTGGGGCCAACGTCCTGACTTTC
CASIRNRFLGSGANVLTF
>TRBV2|TRBJ1-1|NA|TRBD1
TGTGCCAGCAGACCAGAACAGGGGTTCACTGAAGCTTTCTTT
CASRPEQGFTEAFF
>TRBV27|TRBJ1-2|few|TRBD1
TGTGCCAGCAGTTCGACAGGGTCTGGCTACACCTTC
CASSSTGSGYTF
>TRBV4-1|TRBJ1-2|NA|NA
TGCGCCAGCAGCCAAGAACAGGGTACTAACTATGGCTACACCTTC
CASSQEQGTNYGYTF
>TRBV7-8|TRBJ1-3|NA|NA
TGTGCCAGCAGCTTAGAAGGGGCCGCCTCTGGAAACACCATATATTTT
CASSLEGAASGNTIYF
>TRBV13|TRBJ2-7|NA|TRBD1
TGTGCCAGCAGCGAAGGACAGGGGCCCTACGAGCAGTACTTC
CASSEGQGPYEQYF
>TRBV5-6|TRBJ1-5|NA|NA
TGTGCCAGCAGCTTGTATCAGTTTCGGGGCAATCAGCCCCAGCATTTT
CASSLYQFRGNQPQHF
>TRBV6-1|TRBJ1-1|NA|NA
TGTGCCAGCAGTGAAGTGGGTCAGGTATCTGAAGCTTTCTTT
CASSEVGQVSEAFF
>TRBV7-9|TRBJ2-5|NA|TRBD1
TGTGCCAGCAGCTACTCAGGGGGCCAAGAGACCCAGTACTTC
CASSYSGGQETQYF
>TRBV7-9|TRBJ1-6|NA|NA
TGTGCCAGCAGCCGACAGAATAATTCACCCCTCCACTTT
CASSRQNNSPLHF
>TRBV5-6|TRBJ1-1|NA|NA
TGTGCCAGCAGCTTGCGGGGGGGCATGAACACTGAAGCTTTCTTT
CASSLRGGMNTEAFF
>TRBV11-2|TRBJ1-5|NA|NA
TGTGCCAGCAGCTTAGAATCAGGGGCCCACCAGCCCCAGCATTTT
CASSLESGAHQPQHF
>TRBV11-2|TRBJ1-2|NA|NA
TGTGCCAGCAGCTTAGATACGAGTAACTATGGCTACACCTTC
CASSLDTSNYGYTF
>TRBV5-8|TRBJ1-2|NA|TRBD1
TGTGCCAGCAGCTTGGCCTTGACGGGACAGAACTATGGCTACACCTTC
CASSLALTGQNYGYTF
>TRBV6-2/TRBV6-3|TRBJ2-1|NA|NA
TGTGCCAGCAGTTCCAGTATCAATGAGCAGTTCTTC
CASSSSINEQFF
>TRBV4-1|TRBJ1-1|NA|TRBD1
TGCGCCAGCAGCTCTACGGGACAGGGGGCGCCTGAAGCTTTCTTT
CASSSTGQGAPEAFF
>TRBV12-3/TRBV12-4|TRBJ2-3|NA|NA
TGTGCCAGCAGTACCACCGGACAGTTGACGCAGTATTTT
CASSTTGQLTQYF
>TRBV18|TRBJ2-3|NA|NA
TGTGCCAGCTCACCTCCTACAGGGACCAAACAGAGCACAGATACGCAGTATTTT
CASSPPTGTKQSTDTQYF
>TRBV6-1|TRBJ1-2|NA|TRBD1
TGTGCCAGCAGTGATCGATTTTGGGACAGGCGTGCGCAGACCTTC
CASSDRFWDRRAQTF
>TRBV19|TRBJ1-3|NA|TRBD1
TGTGCCAGTAGTAGAGGGACAGGGGCTGGAAACACCATATATTTT
CASSRGTGAGNTIYF
>TRBV6-5|TRBJ1-4|NA|NA
TGTGCCAGTAATACCGGGTCGGGTGAAAAACTGTTTTTT
CASNTGSGEKLFF
>TRBV5-1|TRBJ2-6|NA|TRBD1
TGCGCCAGCAGCTTGGAGGGGACAGGGGTGACTGGGGCCAACGTCCTGACTTTC
CASSLEGTGVTGANVLTF